This passage covers 9 T cell receptor beta chains from one sample sequenced in a study of T cells after yellow fever vaccination. TCRdb independently ran MiXCR on the 5' RACE reads; one entry per CDR3 protein. The sample lists roughly 16,000 distinct CDR3 sequences, around 4% occurring once. This sample comprised PBMCs, either bulk or a sorted T-cell subset (CD4+, CD8+, memory, or dextramer-sorted; not recorded which), obtained 15 days after the yellow fever booster vaccination. The origin of the receptors is a man younger than 40 who received the YFV17D yellow fever vaccine.

This clonotype was counted ten times or more. DNA for the CDR3: TGTGCCAGCAGCCAAGGGTACAGGGTTGGCAACGAGCAGTACTTC. Translating it yields CASSQGYRVGNEQYF. This chain uses TRBV4-2 with TRBJ2-7; D might be TRBD1 (6 bases). CDR1 LGHNA and CDR2 YNFKEQ come from the germline V gene. The CDR3 is made up of 15 amino acids. V lost 1 base and J lost 5, with 15 bases in between.

This clonotype was seen repeatedly, ten times or more. The rearrangement links TRBV3-1 to TRBJ2-1, with TRBD2 identical over 11 bases. From germline, CDR1 is LGHDT and CDR2 YNNKEL (reference sequence). V shed 4 bases and J 12 bases; nucleotides not matched to a gene: 8. This CDR3 contains 14 residues. CDR3: CASSLGTSGFRQFF. The CDR3 bases are TGTGCCAGCAGCCTGGGGACTAGCGGTTTCAGGCAGTTCTTC.

This clonotype came up many times. V and J are TRBV5-4 and TRBJ2-7; 8 bases fit TRBD2. The CDR3 is made up of 14 amino acids. The V segment lost 0 bases and the J segment 3 bases; nucleotides outside the gene matches: 2. Germline values: CDR1 SGHNT, CDR2 YYREEE (reference sequence). The CDR3 bases are TGTGCCAGCAGCTTGGCGGGACTAGTCTACGAGCAGTACTTC. Encoded protein: CASSLAGLVYEQYF.

There are many counts of this clonotype. The V gene is TRBV7-8, the J gene TRBJ1-2; 10 bases are a match to TRBD1. The CDR3 runs 15 residues. Germline CDR1 SGHVS, CDR2 FQNEAQ. The V and J ends lost 4 bases and 8 bases, in that order; junction bases with no gene match: 10. CDR3 nucleotides: TGTGCCAGCAGCTCCTTTCGACAGGGGGCAGACGGCTACACCTTC. This gives the protein CASSSFRQGADGYTF.

This clonotype was found many times. The chain carries TRBV21-1 and TRBJ2-1; the table's D gene call, TRBD2, was not cross checked with the DNA. TRBV21-1 is an annotated pseudogene. This CDR3 region has 15 residues. This chain's CDR3 is CASNEGTSGDNEQFF. The CDR3 region has the DNA TGTGCCAGCAATGAGGGGACTAGCGGGGATAATGAGCAGTTCTTC.

There are many counts of this clonotype. The rearrangement uses TRBV20-1 and TRBJ2-2; 8 bases match TRBD2. The CDR3 consists of 17 residues. Trimming cost V 1 base and J 4 bases; bases outside gene matches: 11. Germline CDR1 DFQATT, CDR2 SNEGSKA (reference sequence). The CDR3 sequence: CSARGGSGGGSTGELFF. Here the CDR3 DNA reads TGCAGTGCTAGAGGTGGAAGCGGGGGAGGGTCCACCGGGGAGCTGTTTTTT.

This clonotype was detected many times. The chain links TRBV12-3 or TRBV12-4 to TRBJ2-7; a possible D gene is TRBD2 (6 bases). This CDR3 is built from 11 residues. Trimming removed 3 bases from V and 9 bases from J, with 9 bases in between. The CDR3 is CASSFRGGQYF. The CDR3 DNA is TGTGCCAGCAGTTTTCGGGGAGGGCAGTACTTC.

This clonotype was seen at least ten times. V usage is TRBV14 and J usage is TRBJ2-3; maybe TRBD1 (6 bases). Looked up from germline, CDR1 is SGHDN and CDR2 is FVKESK. Trimming took off 4 bases at V and 4 bases at J, with 12 bases between the two ends. The CDR3 sequence is 14 residues long. The CDR3, as DNA: TGTGCCAGCAGCCTACAGGGTATTCCAGATACGCAGTATTTT. Amino acids: CASSLQGIPDTQYF.

In this sample, this clonotype turned up many times. The chain is built from TRBV12-3 or TRBV12-4 and TRBJ2-1; D gene unclear. This CDR3 comprises 11 residues. V lost 7 bases and J 9 bases, leaving 10 bases between the germline ends. CDR3 in DNA: TGTGCCAGCACCGTAAGGATTGAGCAGTTCTTC. Its protein product is CASTVRIEQFF.